One sample yielded the 27 T cell receptor beta chains listed below, sequenced in a study of radiotherapy plus CTLA-4 blockade in lung cancer (dated by TCRdb to 2016 to 2018). Library creation used the immunoSEQ multiplex PCR assay. The clones in this table, taken by TCRdb from immuneACCESS, are in-frame only. Not every clone is retained; where verified, under half of the shortfall comes from an unresolved V gene, and the cause of the rest is unknown. The sample table shows about 93,000 clones, and 70% to 90% are seen once. Together, the top ten hold 4% to 6% of the sample. This specimen consisted of peripheral blood, obtained from a patient treated with radiotherapy plus ipilimumab. The receptor source for this set is a human donor with non-small cell lung cancer that progressed on radiotherapy plus ipilimumab.

The rearrangement links TRBV11-2 to TRBJ2-1; 7 bases match TRBD2. The CDR3 length is 17 residues. Germline V gene lookup returns CDR1 SGHAT and CDR2 FQNNGV. Trimming removed 4 bases from V and 2 bases from J; junction bases left unmatched: 11. CDR3 sequence reads: CASSSRTRLPAYNEQFF. The CDR3 DNA is TGTGCCAGCAGCTCCCGGACTAGACTCCCTGCCTACAATGAGCAGTTCTTC.

The chain employs TRBV5-1 and TRBJ2-7; 13 bases are a match to TRBD2. V lost 6 bases to trimming and J lost 7 bases; unmatched junction nucleotides: 4. The CDR3 covers 13 residues. The germline gives CDR1 SGHRS, CDR2 YFSETQ. The CDR3: CASKLAGGREQYF. The CDR3 DNA reads as TGCGCCAGCAAACTAGCGGGAGGGAGGGAGCAGTACTTC.

The chain is built from TRBV27 and TRBJ2-7; 8 bases match TRBD1. This CDR3 spans 15 amino acids. V shed 3 bases, J shed 0 bases, and the junction held 4 bases outside the gene matches. Germline V gene data show CDR1 as MNHEY and CDR2 as SMNVEV (reference sequence). CDR3 protein: CASSLQGAISYEQYF. The CDR3 nucleotides are TGTGCCAGCAGTTTGCAGGGGGCTATCTCCTACGAGCAGTACTTC.

This clone occurred a few times. V is TRBV7-3 and J is TRBJ2-1; D call uncertain. V lost 2 bases to trimming and J lost 0 bases, with 8 bases between them. The CDR3 sequence is 15 residues long. CDR1 is SGHTA and CDR2 is FQGTGA in the germline V gene. CDR3 coding DNA: TGTGCCAGCAGCTTATACGGTGGCTCCTACAATGAGCAGTTCTTC. It yields the protein CASSLYGGSYNEQFF. Full variable domain (rest looked up from reference TRBV7-3 and TRBJ2-1): GAGVSQTPSNKVTEKGKYVELRCDPISGHTALYWYRQSLGQGPEFLIYFQGTGAADDSGLPNDRFFAVRPEGSVSTLKIQRTERGDSAVYLCASSLYGGSYNEQFFGPGTRLTVL.

The chain joins TRBV6-5 to TRBJ1-5, with a possible D match to TRBD1 (5 bases). The CDR3 totals 13 residues. Germline V gene lookup returns CDR1 MNHEY and CDR2 SVGAGI. Between the trimmed V and J ends, which lost 5 bases and 6 bases, there was a span of 11 bases. The CDR3 loop is CASSGRAGQPQHF. The CDR3, as DNA: TGTGCCAGCAGTGGCAGGGCCGGTCAGCCCCAGCATTTT.

The gene calls are TRBV5-6 and TRBJ2-1, with 9 bases aligning to TRBD2. The CDR3 extends over 14 amino acids. V dropped 2 bases and J dropped 12; count of bases not matched to a gene: 9. Germline V gene data show CDR1 as SGHDT and CDR2 as YYEEEE. CDR3 amino acids: CASSLRASGNRQFF. The CDR3 coding sequence is TGTGCCAGCAGCTTAAGGGCTAGCGGGAATCGGCAGTTCTTC. Supplemented by reference TRBV5-6 and TRBJ2-1, the full variable domain reads DAGVTQSPTHLIKTRGQQVTLRCSPKSGHDTVSWYQQALGQGPQFIFQYYEEEERQRGNFPDRFSGHQFPNYSSELNVNALLLGDSALYLCASSLRASGNRQFFGPGTRLTVL.

CDR3 sequence (DNA): TGTGCCAGCAGTGAAAACGAGAAGAACACTGAAGCTTTCTTT. Amino acid sequence: CASSENEKNTEAFF. The chain carries TRBV2 and TRBJ1-1; D gene ambiguous. Deletions cut 2 bases from V and 1 base from J, with 8 bases between. This CDR3 contains 14 residues. The germline V gene encodes CDR1 SNHLY and CDR2 FYNNEI.

For the CDR3, the DNA is TGCGCCAGCAGCCCAGGGAGCTCCTACGAGCAGTACTTC. Its translation is CASSPGSSYEQYF. V and J are TRBV5-1 and TRBJ2-7; D could derive from TRBD1 or TRBD2 (5 bases each). The germline gives CDR1 SGHRS, CDR2 YFSETQ. The CDR3 is made up of 13 amino acids. Trimming left V 4 bases short and J 0 bases short, with 8 bases between.

This clone was seen once. CDR3 amino acids: CASSPRRTDTQYF. The CDR3 region has the DNA TGTGCCAGCAGCCCCCGCCGCACAGATACGCAGTATTTT. The chain combines TRBV13 with TRBJ2-3, with D uncertain. The CDR3 covers 13 residues. Germline CDR1 is PRHDT and CDR2 is FYEKMQ (reference sequence). The V end was cut by 5 bases, the J end by 1 base, with 7 bases between.

This sequence joins TRBV10-1 and TRBJ2-1; TRBD2 matches 10 bases. The J segment lost 7 bases and the V segment lost 3 bases, leaving 9 bases of the junction unmatched. Germline V lookup: CDR1 WNHNN, CDR2 SYGVQD (reference sequence). This CDR3 spans 16 amino acids. The CDR3 DNA reads as TGCGCCAGCAGTGACTCCGGGACTAGCGTTCTAAATGAGCAGTTCTTC. Residues: CASSDSGTSVLNEQFF.

This clone was detected a few times. The CDR3 bases are TGTGCCAGCAGCCCCGGGGGTGAAAAACTGTTTTTT. Translation: CASSPGGEKLFF. The chain employs TRBV7-9 and TRBJ1-4; a weak D match, TRBD1 (5 bases). The CDR3 sequence is 12 residues long. V dropped 5 bases and J dropped 7 bases, with 8 bases sitting between them. In germline, CDR1 is SEHNR, CDR2 FQNEAQ (reference sequence).

This clone was seen just once. The chain employs TRBV11-3 and TRBJ2-1, with D hard to call. The CDR3 sequence is 11 residues long. V was cut by 5 bases and J by 7 bases, with 6 bases left in between. Germline V gene lookup returns CDR1 SGHNT and CDR2 YENEEA. DNA of the CDR3: TGTGCCAGCAGCCGAAAAAATGAGCAGTTCTTC. This encodes CASSRKNEQFF.

This clone came up once. The chain couples TRBV9 to TRBJ1-2; D perhaps matches TRBD1 (5 bases). The CDR3 sequence is 14 residues long. CDR1 is SGDLS and CDR2 is YYNGEE in the germline V gene. Trimming stripped 0 bases from V and 8 bases from J, with 14 bases between. CDR3 region: CASSVATAGSGYTF. The DNA for the CDR3 is TGTGCCAGCAGCGTAGCTACCGCAGGGAGCGGCTACACCTTC.

The rearrangement joins TRBV25-1 to TRBJ2-2; D might be TRBD1 (7 bases). Germline-derived CDR1 and CDR2 are MGHDK and SYGVNS. Trimming removed 1 base at V and 7 bases at J, with 16 bases between. CDR3 length: 16 residues. The CDR3 coding sequence is TGTGCCAGCAGTGAATCCGGCAGGGGGGCCGTCGGGGAGCTGTTTTTT. Residues: CASSESGRGAVGELFF.

The chain uses TRBV28 and TRBJ2-3; 8 bases match TRBD2. CDR3 size: 17 residues. The V and J ends lost 5 bases and 4 bases, in that order; junction bases with no gene match: 14. The germline CDR1 and CDR2 sequences are MDHEN and SYDVKM. CDR3 DNA: TGTGCCAGCAGTCTCCCCCAAGCGGGAGTTAGCCCAGATACGCAGTATTTT. This translates into CASSLPQAGVSPDTQYF.

This chain uses TRBV19 with TRBJ1-5; D may be TRBD1 (6 bases). The CDR3 length is 16 residues. Germline V gene data show CDR1 as LNHDA and CDR2 as SQIVND (reference sequence). V shed 5 bases and J shed 2 bases, with 16 bases lying between them. Here the CDR3 reads CASSGFGAGGNQPQHF. The CDR3 DNA reads as TGTGCCAGTAGTGGGTTTGGTGCAGGGGGCAATCAGCCCCAGCATTTT.

The DNA for the CDR3 is TGTGCCAGCAGCCGCACGACCGGCTACGAGCAGTACTTC. It encodes CASSRTTGYEQYF. V is TRBV6-6 and J is TRBJ2-7, with D uncertain. The CDR3 spans 13 residues. V lost 6 bases and J 3 bases, leaving 12 bases between the germline ends. Germline lookup yields CDR1 MNHNY and CDR2 SVGAGI (reference sequence).

The chain employs TRBV7-8 and TRBJ2-5; 12 bases agree with TRBD2. The DNA end lines up better with TRBJ2-7; the J call may be wrong. The CDR3 is made up of 15 amino acids. The germline V gene has CDR1 SGHVS and CDR2 FQNEAQ. The CDR3 DNA is TGTGCCAGCAGCAGACTAGCGGGAGTCTTCTACGAGCAGTACTTC. It is translated as CASSRLAGVFYEQYF.

This chain uses TRBV7-9 with TRBJ2-1; 10 positions match TRBD2. The junction had 7 bases not matched to a gene; V was cut back by 1 base and J by 4 bases. CDR1 is SEHNR and CDR2 is FQNEAQ in the germline V gene (reference sequence). The CDR3 runs to 17 residues. CDR3 in DNA: TGTGCCAGCAGCTTAGGAAGCCTAGCGGGGGAGTACAATGAGCAGTTCTTC. It specifies CASSLGSLAGEYNEQFF.

The CDR3 DNA is TGCAGCGCCTCAGCCGGGACAGGACCCTATGGCTACACCTTC. This sequence encodes CSASAGTGPYGYTF. V gene TRBV29-1 combines with J gene TRBJ1-2; 8 nucleotides match TRBD1. This CDR3 is built from 14 residues. V lost 7 bases and J lost 4; bases outside the gene matches: 11. Germline loops: CDR1 SQVTM, CDR2 ANQGSEA.

The rearrangement links TRBV19 to TRBJ2-5; 7 bases map to TRBD2. Germline CDR1 reads LNHDA; CDR2 reads SQIVND (reference sequence). The ends lost 6 bases at V and 5 bases at J; junction bases unmatched: 9. The CDR3 extends over 14 amino acids. The CDR3 DNA is TGTGCCAGTAGCGGGCTAGCGGTGGGGGAGACCCAGTACTTC. It encodes CASSGLAVGETQYF.

CDR3 bases: TGCAGTGCTACGGAGCAAGATACGCAGTATTTT. It codes for CSATEQDTQYF. The genes are TRBV20-1 and TRBJ2-3, with D unresolved. Deletions cut 4 bases from V and 5 bases from J, with 7 bases between. This CDR3 region has 11 residues. The germline V gene has CDR1 DFQATT and CDR2 SNEGSKA (reference sequence).

The chain has TRBV5-1 and TRBJ2-1, with D hard to call. Germline-derived CDR1 and CDR2 are SGHRS and YFSETQ. The CDR3 extends over 14 amino acids. The ends were cut back, 0 bases at V and 5 bases at J, with 9 bases in the middle. CDR3 sequence (DNA): TGCGCCAGCAGCTTGGTAAGTGAGCACAATGAGCAGTTCTTC. Protein: CASSLVSEHNEQFF.

This chain connects TRBV5-1 to TRBJ2-5; TRBD2 matches 8 bases. The CDR3 is 15 residues long. Trimming took 3 bases from V and 1 from J; bases not matched to a gene: 5. Germline values: CDR1 SGHRS, CDR2 YFSETQ. CDR3 DNA: TGCGCCAGCAGCTCGCACACTAGCGGCCAAGAGACCCAGTACTTC. It is translated as CASSSHTSGQETQYF.

This clone came up once. The CDR3 here is CASKTGQWNEKLFF. The DNA of the CDR3 is TGTGCCAGTAAAACGGGACAGTGGAATGAAAAACTGTTTTTT. The genes are TRBV19 and TRBJ1-4, with TRBD1 matching 7 bases. CDR1 LNHDA and CDR2 SQIVND come from the germline V gene (reference sequence). The CDR3 contains 14 residues. J was trimmed by 5 bases and V by 7 bases; bases with no gene match: 7.

The chain recombines TRBV9 with TRBJ1-2; D ambiguous. Per the germline V gene, CDR1 is SGDLS and CDR2 is YYNGEE. The CDR3 loop spans 14 amino acids. V lost 0 bases and J 6 bases, leaving 12 bases between the germline ends. CDR3 sequence (DNA): TGTGCCAGCAGCGTAGGGGTAGGGCCAGATGGCTACACCTTC. Translation: CASSVGVGPDGYTF. Complete variable domain (other parts from reference TRBV9 and TRBJ1-2): DSGVTQTPKHLITATGQRVTLRCSPRSGDLSVYWYQQSLDQGLQFLIQYYNGEERAKGNILERFSAQQFPDLHSELNLSSLELGDSALYFCASSVGVGPDGYTFGSGTRLTVV.

The count of this clone is one. The chain combines TRBV30 with TRBJ2-7, with 8 bases lining up with TRBD1. The germline V gene encodes CDR1 GTSNPN and CDR2 SVGIG (reference sequence). The junction had 3 bases not matched to a gene; V was cut back by 2 bases and J by 3 bases. The CDR3 runs 13 residues. CDR3 sequence: CAWSNRGNYEQYF. CDR3 bases: TGTGCCTGGAGTAACAGGGGGAACTACGAGCAGTACTTC.